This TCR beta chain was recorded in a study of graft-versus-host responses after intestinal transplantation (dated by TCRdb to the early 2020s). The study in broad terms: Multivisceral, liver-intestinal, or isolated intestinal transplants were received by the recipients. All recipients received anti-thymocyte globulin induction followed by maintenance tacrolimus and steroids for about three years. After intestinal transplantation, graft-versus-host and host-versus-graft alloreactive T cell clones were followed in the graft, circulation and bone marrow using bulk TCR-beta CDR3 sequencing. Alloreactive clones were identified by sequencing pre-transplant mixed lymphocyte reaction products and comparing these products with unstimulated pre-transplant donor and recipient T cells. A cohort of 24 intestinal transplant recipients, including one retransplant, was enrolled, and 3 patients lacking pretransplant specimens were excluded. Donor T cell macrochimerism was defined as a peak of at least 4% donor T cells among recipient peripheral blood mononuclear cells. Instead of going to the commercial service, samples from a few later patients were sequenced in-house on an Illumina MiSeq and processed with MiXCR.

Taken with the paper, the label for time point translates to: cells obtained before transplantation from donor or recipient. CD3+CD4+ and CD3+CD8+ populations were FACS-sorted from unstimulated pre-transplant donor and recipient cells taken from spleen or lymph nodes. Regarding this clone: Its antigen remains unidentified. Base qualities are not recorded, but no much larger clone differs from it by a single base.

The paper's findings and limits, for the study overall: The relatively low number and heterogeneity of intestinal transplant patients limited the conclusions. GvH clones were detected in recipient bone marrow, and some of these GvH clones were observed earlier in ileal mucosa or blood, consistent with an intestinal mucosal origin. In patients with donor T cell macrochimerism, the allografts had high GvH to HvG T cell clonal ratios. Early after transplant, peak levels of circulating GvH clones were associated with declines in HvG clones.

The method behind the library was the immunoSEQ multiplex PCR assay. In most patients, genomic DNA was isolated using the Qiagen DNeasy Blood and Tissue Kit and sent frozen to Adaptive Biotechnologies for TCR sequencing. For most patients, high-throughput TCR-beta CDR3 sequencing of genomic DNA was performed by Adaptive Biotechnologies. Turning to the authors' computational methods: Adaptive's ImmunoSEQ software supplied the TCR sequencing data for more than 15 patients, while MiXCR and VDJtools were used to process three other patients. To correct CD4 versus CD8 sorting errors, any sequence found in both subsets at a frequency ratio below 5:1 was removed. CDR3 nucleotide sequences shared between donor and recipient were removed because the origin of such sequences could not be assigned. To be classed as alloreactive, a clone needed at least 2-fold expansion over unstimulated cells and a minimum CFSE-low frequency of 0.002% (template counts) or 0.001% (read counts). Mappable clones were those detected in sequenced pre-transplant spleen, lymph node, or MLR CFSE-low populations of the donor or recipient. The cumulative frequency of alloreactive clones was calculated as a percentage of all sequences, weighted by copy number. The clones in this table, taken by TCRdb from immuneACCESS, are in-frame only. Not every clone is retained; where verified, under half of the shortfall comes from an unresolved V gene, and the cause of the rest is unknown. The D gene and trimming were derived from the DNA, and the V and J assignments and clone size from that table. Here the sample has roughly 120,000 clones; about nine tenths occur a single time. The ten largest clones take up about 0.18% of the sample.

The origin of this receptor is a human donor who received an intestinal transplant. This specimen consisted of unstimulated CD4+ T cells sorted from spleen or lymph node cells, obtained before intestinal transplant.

The CDR3 sequence is CASSHTPGTGTYYGYTF. The nucleotide sequence reads TGCGCCAGCAGCCACACCCCCGGGACAGGGACGTACTATGGCTACACCTTC. The chain is made from TRBV4-3 and TRBJ1-2, with TRBD1 identical over 9 junction bases. Via the germline V gene, CDR1 is LGHNA and CDR2 YSLEER. Trimming leaves V shorter by 3 bases and J shorter by 3 bases, with the junction holding 11 bases beyond the gene matches. The CDR3, from cysteine to phenylalanine, totals 17 residues. This entry keeps only the CDR3 DNA: 51 bases, framed from base 1.